This entry features one T cell receptor beta chain sequence. Alongside a J-beta primer mix, a sample-barcoded 5' primer served in a second PCR lasting roughly 7 to 11 cycles. One entry per CDR3 protein results from TCRdb running MiXCR on the 5' RACE reads. Altogether over 1,500,000 distinct CDR3 sequences are present, approximately 50% being singletons, with the ten largest covering approximately 2.1%. This record comes from a study of blood T cells in healthy people across ages. Isolating PBMCs gave at least 7 million of these cells per sample. Looked up from germline, CDR1 is SGHKS and CDR2 is YYEKEE (reference sequence). The V and J ends lost 4 bases and 3 bases respectively, with 10 bases between them. This CDR3 contains 13 residues.

The material sequenced was blood. J is TRBJ1-2 and V is TRBV5-5; possibly TRBD1 for D (5 bases). The receptor comes from a woman in her forties in good health. CDR3 DNA: TGTGCCAGCAGCGACGCAGGGTACTATGGCTACACCTTC. Its translation is CASSDAGYYGYTF.